This T cell receptor beta chain stems from a study of blood T cell repertoires in COVID-19. As for the study in general: PBMCs, B-cell-depleted T cells, or T cells provided the cDNA or gDNA that made up the material.

Original analysis: Estimation of nucleated cell counts relied on the amplification of reference gene primers. Sequencing used immunoSEQ multiplex PCR; TCRdb keeps in-frame clones, though not all of them. V and J calls and clone size come straight from that table; D and trimming were deduced from the DNA. The sample shows just under 250,000 clones, around 88% of them seen only once. In assigning cohorts, the study relied on participant-reported clinical history. All recovered Cohort 3 donors got two negative PCRs, got clearance, or saw symptom resolution. This sequence originates from a woman younger than 45 who had recovered from COVID-19. The specimen sequenced was PBMCs or T cells enriched from blood (not recorded which).

The CDR3 sequence is CASSLAQGAHEQYF. The CDR3, as DNA: TGCGCCAGCAGCTTGGCACAGGGTGCCCACGAGCAGTACTTC. The chain carries TRBV5-1 and TRBJ2-7, with D possibly TRBD1 on 6 matching bases. The CDR3 is 14 amino acids. From germline, CDR1 is SGHRS and CDR2 YFSETQ. V lost 0 bases and J lost 5, with 12 bases in between.